This T cell receptor beta chain came from a study of response to subunit inactivated influenza vaccine. Study-wide results and caveats: Authors suggested seasonal influenza vaccinations each recruit few new T cells.

Looked up from germline, CDR1 is SGHVS and CDR2 is FNYEAQ. The CDR3 runs to 17 residues. With V trimmed by 5 bases and J by 0 bases, 4 bases remained unmatched. From the RT-PCR reads, TCRdb called clonotypes with MiXCR, one entry per CDR3 protein. Altogether 750,000 to 850,000 distinct CDR3 sequences are present, about 18% being singletons, with the ten largest covering roughly 11%. This clonotype has ten or more counts. The antigen is undetermined. This rearrangement joins TRBV7-6 to TRBJ2-1; 13 nucleotides agree with TRBD2. The sample here was PBMCs from blood, taken roughly 5 days after vaccination. The TCR comes from a man aged 45-65 years who received an inactivated influenza vaccine. Here the CDR3 reads CASSPRTSGSSYNEQFF. CDR3 nucleotide sequence: TGTGCCAGCAGCCCCCGGACTAGCGGGAGCTCCTACAATGAGCAGTTCTTC. Using reference TRBV7-6 and TRBJ2-1 for the parts outside the CDR3, the full variable domain is GAGVSQSPRYKVTKRGQDVALRCDPISGHVSLYWYRQALGQGPEFLTYFNYEAQQDKSGLPNDRFSAERPEGSISTLTIQRTEQRDSAMYRCASSPRTSGSSYNEQFFGPGTRLTVL.